The clone carrying this T cell receptor (beta chain) was picked up a small number of times. Its antigen is currently unknown. This specimen comes from a study of T cells after yellow fever vaccination. Whole-study findings and limits: Weaker overall was a secondary response that nonetheless peaked faster, on day 5 versus 15.

Template switching with 5'RACE generated the TCR cDNA and added a universal primer site and UMIs. TCRdb processed the 5' RACE reads anew with MiXCR; each CDR3 protein has one entry. The sample holds approximately 300,000 distinct CDR3 sequences, 6.8% seen once. The source was PBMCs, collected 35 to 50 days after the first yellow fever vaccination. The receptor was isolated from a man aged 18-30 years who received the YFV17D yellow fever vaccine.

The CDR3 DNA sequence: TGTGCCAGCGGAAACATAGCGGGGGGATTTACAAGGGCTAGCACAGATACGCAGTATTTT. Protein: CASGNIAGGFTRASTDTQYF. This chain joins TRBV11-2 and TRBJ2-3, with 10 bases that match TRBD2. The CDR3 spans 20 residues. Looked up from germline, CDR1 is SGHAT and CDR2 is FQNNGV. The V segment lost 8 bases and the J segment 0 bases; nucleotides outside the gene matches: 20.